This TCR beta chain is drawn from a study of post-analysis software for immune sequencing data. Study background: Relapsing-remitting, secondary progressive and progressive-relapsing courses of multiple sclerosis were included. Notes on the study in general: Patients used a handful of TRBV segments, including TRBV5-6, TRBV5-1 and TRBV20-1, more often than controls. A significant reduction in normalized Chao1 diversity was observed in multiple sclerosis patients versus controls.

Regarding this clonotype: Antigen: not known.

Germline CDR1 is MNHEY and CDR2 is SMNVEV (reference sequence). V was clipped by 4 bases and J by 5 bases; unmatched bases: 6. This CDR3 spans 14 amino acids. Unique molecular identifiers were present in the TCR beta cDNA libraries. Input of roughly 0.85 to 11 million T cells yielded 550,000 or so cDNA molecules. One entry per CDR3 protein results from TCRdb running MiXCR on the PCR reads. The sample has 700,000 to 900,000 distinct CDR3 sequences; roughly 46% are singletons. This clonotype originated in a girl aged 10-17 years with multiple sclerosis. The sample consisted of blood. The chain carries TRBV27 and TRBJ2-7, with TRBD1 identical over 9 bases. The CDR3 nucleotides are TGTGCCAGCAGTTCCTGGACAGGGGCTGACGAGCAGTACTTC. Encoded protein: CASSSWTGADEQYF.